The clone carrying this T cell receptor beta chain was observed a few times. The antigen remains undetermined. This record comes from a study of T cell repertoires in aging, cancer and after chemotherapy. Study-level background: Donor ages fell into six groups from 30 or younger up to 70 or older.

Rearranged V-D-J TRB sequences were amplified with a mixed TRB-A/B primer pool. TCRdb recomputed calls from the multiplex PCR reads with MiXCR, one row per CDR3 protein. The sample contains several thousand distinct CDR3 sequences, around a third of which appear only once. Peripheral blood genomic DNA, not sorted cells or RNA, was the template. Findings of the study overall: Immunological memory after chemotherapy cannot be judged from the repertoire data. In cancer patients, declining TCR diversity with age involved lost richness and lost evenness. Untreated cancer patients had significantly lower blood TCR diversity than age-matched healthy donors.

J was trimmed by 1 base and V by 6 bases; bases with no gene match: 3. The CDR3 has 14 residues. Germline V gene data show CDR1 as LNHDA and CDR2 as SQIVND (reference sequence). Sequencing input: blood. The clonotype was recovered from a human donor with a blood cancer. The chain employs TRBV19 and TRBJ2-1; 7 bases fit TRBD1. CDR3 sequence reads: CASRRQGSYNEQFF. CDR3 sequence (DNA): TGTGCCAGTAGAAGACAGGGATCCTACAATGAGCAGTTCTTC.